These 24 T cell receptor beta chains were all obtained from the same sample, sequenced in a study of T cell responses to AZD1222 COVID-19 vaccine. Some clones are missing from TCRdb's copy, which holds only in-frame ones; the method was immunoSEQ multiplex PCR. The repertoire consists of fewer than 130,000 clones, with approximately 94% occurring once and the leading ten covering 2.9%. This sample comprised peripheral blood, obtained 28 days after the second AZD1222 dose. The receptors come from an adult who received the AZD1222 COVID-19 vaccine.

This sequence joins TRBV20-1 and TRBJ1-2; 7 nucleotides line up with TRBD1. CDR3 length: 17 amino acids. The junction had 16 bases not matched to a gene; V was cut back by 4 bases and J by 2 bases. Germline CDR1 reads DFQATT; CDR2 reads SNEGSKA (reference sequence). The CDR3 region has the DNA TGCAGTGCTAATGACCAGGACAGGCCGCGCCGCAACTATGGCTACACCTTC. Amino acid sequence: CSANDQDRPRRNYGYTF.

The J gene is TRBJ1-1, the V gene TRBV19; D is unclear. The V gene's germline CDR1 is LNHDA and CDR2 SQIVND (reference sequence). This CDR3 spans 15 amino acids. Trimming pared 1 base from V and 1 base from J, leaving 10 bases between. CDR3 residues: CASSIGDITNTEAFF. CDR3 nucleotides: TGTGCCAGTAGTATAGGAGATATTACGAACACTGAAGCTTTCTTT.

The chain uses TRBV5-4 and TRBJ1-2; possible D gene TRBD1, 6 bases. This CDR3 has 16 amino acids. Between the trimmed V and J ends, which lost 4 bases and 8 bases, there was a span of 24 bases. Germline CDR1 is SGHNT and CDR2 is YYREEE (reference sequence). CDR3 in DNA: TGTGCCAGCAGCCACAAAGAGTTATACAGGGCCGGGGGCTACACCTTC. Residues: CASSHKELYRAGGYTF.

In DNA, the CDR3 is TGTGCCATCAGTGAGTCGACTACGGCGTCCAAGGAGAATTCACCCCTCCACTTT. Protein: CAISESTTASKENSPLHF. The V call is TRBV10-3, the J call TRBJ1-6; D remains unclear. Germline V lookup: CDR1 ENHRY, CDR2 SYGVKD. The CDR3 covers 18 residues. V dropped 0 bases and J dropped 7 bases, with 19 bases sitting between them.

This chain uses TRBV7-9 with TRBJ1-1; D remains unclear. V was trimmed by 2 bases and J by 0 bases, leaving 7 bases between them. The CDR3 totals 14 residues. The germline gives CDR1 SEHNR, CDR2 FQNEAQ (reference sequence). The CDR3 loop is CASSLSTLNTEAFF. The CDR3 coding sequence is TGTGCCAGCAGCTTATCGACACTGAACACTGAAGCTTTCTTT. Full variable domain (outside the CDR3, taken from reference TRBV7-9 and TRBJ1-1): DTGVSQNPRHKITKRGQNVTFRCDPISEHNRLYWYRQTLGQGPEFLTYFQNEAQLEKSRLLSDRFSAERPKGSFSTLEIQRTEQGDSAMYLCASSLSTLNTEAFFGQGTRLTVV.

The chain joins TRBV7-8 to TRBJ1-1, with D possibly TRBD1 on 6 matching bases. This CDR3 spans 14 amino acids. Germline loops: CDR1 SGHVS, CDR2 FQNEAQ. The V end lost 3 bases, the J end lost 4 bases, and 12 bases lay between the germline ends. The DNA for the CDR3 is TGTGCCAGCAGCTTTGTTGGAGGGGGCACTGAAGCTTTCTTT. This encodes CASSFVGGGTEAFF.

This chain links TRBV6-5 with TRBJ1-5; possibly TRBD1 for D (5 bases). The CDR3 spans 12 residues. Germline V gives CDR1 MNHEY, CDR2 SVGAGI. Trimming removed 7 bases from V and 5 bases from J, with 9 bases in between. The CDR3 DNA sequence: TGTGCCAGCAAGGAAGGGGATCAGCCCCAGCATTTT. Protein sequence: CASKEGDQPQHF.

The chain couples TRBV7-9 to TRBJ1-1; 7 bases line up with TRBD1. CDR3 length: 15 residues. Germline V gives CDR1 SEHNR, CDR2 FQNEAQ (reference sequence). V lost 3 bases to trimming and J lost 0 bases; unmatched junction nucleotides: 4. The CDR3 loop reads CASSLTGILNTEAFF. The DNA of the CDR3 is TGTGCCAGCAGCTTGACAGGGATTCTGAACACTGAAGCTTTCTTT.

In nucleotides, the CDR3 is TGTGCCAGCAGCTTGCGGACTAGCGGGGGGGGCGAGCAGTACTTC. Its translation: CASSLRTSGGGEQYF. V and J are TRBV5-6 and TRBJ2-7; 15 bases are a match to TRBD2. Germline trimming cut 1 base from V and 6 bases from J; bases unmatched to any gene: 2. The CDR3 totals 15 residues. Looked up from germline, CDR1 is SGHDT and CDR2 is YYEEEE.

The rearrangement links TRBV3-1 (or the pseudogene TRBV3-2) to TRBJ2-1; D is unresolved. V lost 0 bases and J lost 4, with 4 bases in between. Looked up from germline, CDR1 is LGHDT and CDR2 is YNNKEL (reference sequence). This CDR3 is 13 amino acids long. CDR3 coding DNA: TGTGCCAGCAGCCAAGACCCGTACAATGAGCAGTTCTTC. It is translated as CASSQDPYNEQFF.

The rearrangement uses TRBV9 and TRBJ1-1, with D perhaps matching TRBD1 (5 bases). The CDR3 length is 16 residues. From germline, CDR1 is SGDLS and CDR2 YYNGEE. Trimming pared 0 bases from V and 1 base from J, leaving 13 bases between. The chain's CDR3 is CASSVVESGENTEAFF. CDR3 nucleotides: TGTGCCAGCAGCGTAGTAGAATCGGGGGAGAACACTGAAGCTTTCTTT.

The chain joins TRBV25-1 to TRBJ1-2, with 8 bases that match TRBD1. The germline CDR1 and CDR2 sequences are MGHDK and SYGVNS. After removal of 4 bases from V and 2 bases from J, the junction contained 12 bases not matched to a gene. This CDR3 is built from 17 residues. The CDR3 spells CASSGWDRQDLNYGYTF. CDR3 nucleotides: TGTGCCAGCAGTGGGTGGGACAGGCAAGACCTGAACTATGGCTACACCTTC.

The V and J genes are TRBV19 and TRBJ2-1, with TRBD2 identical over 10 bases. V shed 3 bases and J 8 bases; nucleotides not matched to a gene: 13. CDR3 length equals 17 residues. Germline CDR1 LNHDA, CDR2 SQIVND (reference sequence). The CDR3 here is CASSIGGSSGSYYEQFF. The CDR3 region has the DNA TGTGCCAGTAGTATCGGGGGTTCTAGCGGGAGTTATTATGAGCAGTTCTTC.

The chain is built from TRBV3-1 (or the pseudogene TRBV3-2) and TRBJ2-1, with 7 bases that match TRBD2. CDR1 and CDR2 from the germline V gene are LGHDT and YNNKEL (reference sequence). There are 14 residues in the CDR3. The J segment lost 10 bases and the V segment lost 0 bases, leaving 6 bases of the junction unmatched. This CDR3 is CASSQDPSGPEQFF. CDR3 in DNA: TGTGCCAGCAGCCAAGATCCTAGCGGTCCCGAGCAGTTCTTC.

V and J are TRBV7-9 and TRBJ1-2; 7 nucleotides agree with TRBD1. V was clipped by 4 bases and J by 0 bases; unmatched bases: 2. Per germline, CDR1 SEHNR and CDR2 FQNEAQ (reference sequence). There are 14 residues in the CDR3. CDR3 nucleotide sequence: TGTGCCAGCAGCTCTGGACAGGCTAACTATGGCTACACCTTC. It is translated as CASSSGQANYGYTF. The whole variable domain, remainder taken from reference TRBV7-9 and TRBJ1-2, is DTGVSQNPRHKITKRGQNVTFRCDPISEHNRLYWYRQTLGQGPEFLTYFQNEAQLEKSRLLSDRFSAERPKGSFSTLEIQRTEQGDSAMYLCASSSGQANYGYTFGSGTRLTVV.

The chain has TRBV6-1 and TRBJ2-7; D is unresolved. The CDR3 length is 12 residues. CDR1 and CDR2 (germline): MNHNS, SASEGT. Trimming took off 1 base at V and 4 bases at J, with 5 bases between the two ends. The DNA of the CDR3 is TGTGCCAGCAGTGAAGGGCAATACGAGCAGTACTTC. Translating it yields CASSEGQYEQYF.

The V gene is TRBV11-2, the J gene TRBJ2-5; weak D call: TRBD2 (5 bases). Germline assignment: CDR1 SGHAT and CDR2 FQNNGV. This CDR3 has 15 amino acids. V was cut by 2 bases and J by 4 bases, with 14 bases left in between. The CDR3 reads CASSLFPLEGETQYF. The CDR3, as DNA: TGTGCCAGCAGCTTATTCCCGCTTGAGGGAGAGACCCAGTACTTC.

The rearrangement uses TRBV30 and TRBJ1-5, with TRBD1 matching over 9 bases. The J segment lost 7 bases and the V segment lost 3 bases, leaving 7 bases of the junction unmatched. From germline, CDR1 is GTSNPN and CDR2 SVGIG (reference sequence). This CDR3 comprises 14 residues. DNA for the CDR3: TGTGCCTGGAGCGGACAGGGGTCGGGCCAGCCCCAGCATTTT. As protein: CAWSGQGSGQPQHF. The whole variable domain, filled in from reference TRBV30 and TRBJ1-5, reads SQTIHQWPATLVQPVGSPLSLECTVEGTSNPNLYWYRQAAGRGLQLLFYSVGIGQISSEVPQNLSASRPQDRQFILSSKKLLLSDSGFYLCAWSGQGSGQPQHFGDGTRLSIL.

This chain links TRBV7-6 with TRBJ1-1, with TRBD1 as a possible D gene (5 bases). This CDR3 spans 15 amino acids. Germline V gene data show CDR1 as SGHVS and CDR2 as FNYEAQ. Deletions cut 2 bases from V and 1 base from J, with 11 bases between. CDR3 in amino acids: CASSLNGRENTEAFF. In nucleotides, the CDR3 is TGTGCCAGCAGCTTAAACGGCAGGGAGAACACTGAAGCTTTCTTT.

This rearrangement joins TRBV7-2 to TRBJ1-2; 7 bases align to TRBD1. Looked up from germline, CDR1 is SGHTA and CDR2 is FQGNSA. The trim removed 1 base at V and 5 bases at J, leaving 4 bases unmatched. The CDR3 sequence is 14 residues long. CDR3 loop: CASSLVSGGYGYTF. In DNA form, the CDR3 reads TGTGCCAGCAGCTTAGTCTCAGGGGGGTATGGCTACACCTTC.

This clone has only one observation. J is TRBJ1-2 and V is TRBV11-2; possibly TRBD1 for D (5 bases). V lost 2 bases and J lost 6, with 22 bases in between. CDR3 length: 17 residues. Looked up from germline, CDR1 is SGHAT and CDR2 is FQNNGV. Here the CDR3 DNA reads TGTGCCAGCAGCTTAACCTACCCAGGGCAGAATCGGGATGGCTACACCTTC. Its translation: CASSLTYPGQNRDGYTF.

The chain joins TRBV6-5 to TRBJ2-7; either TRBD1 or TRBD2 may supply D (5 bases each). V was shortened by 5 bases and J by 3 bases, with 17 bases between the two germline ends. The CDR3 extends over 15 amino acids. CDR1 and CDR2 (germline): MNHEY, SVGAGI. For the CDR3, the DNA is TGTGCCAGCAGTCTAAAAACGGGGCCCGACTACGAGCAGTACTTC. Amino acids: CASSLKTGPDYEQYF.

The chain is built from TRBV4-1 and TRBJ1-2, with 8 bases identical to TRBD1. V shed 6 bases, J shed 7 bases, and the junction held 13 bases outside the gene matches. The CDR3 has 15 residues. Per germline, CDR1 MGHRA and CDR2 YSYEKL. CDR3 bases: TGCGCCAGCAGGAACTACTCAGGGGGCGCGAGTGGCTACACCTTC. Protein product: CASRNYSGGASGYTF.

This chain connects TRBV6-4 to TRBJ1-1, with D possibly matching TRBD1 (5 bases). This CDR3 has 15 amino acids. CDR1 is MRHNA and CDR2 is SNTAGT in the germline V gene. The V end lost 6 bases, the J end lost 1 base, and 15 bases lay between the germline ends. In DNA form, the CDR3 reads TGTGCCAGCAGAAGTCAGGGTTTTCGGAACACTGAAGCTTTCTTT. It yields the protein CASRSQGFRNTEAFF.